One sample yielded the 19 T cell receptor beta chains listed below, sequenced in a study of cytomegalovirus exposure and HLA in healthy donors. This PCR relied on a set of 60 Vbeta primers and 13 Jbeta primers. The method was immunoSEQ multiplex PCR; TCRdb's version includes in-frame clones alone and lacks a portion of them. The sample contains about 41,000 clones, approximately 84% of which appear only once. The sequenced sample consisted of PBMCs. All receptors come from a man between 45 and 60 years old in good health and CMV-seronegative.

The V gene is TRBV19, the J gene TRBJ2-5; 10 nucleotides line up with TRBD1. Germline lookup yields CDR1 LNHDA and CDR2 SQIVND (reference sequence). The CDR3 covers 16 residues. The V gene end was trimmed by 5 bases and the J gene end by 5 bases; junction bases not matched to a gene: 11. CDR3 in DNA: TGTGCCAGTAGTTCTGGAGGGACAGGGGCTGAGGAGACCCAGTACTTC. It specifies CASSSGGTGAEETQYF.

This clone turned up a few times. The V and J genes are TRBV5-6 and TRBJ2-7, with 12 bases that match TRBD2. This CDR3 spans 15 amino acids. CDR1 SGHDT and CDR2 YYEEEE come from the germline V gene. Unmatched junction bases numbered 2, after V lost 0 bases and J lost 4 bases. The CDR3 reads CASSLELAGGYEQYF. The CDR3 DNA reads as TGTGCCAGCAGCTTGGAACTAGCGGGAGGATACGAGCAGTACTTC.

The rearrangement links TRBV4-3 to TRBJ2-7; D is perhaps TRBD1 (5 bases). From germline, CDR1 is LGHNA and CDR2 YSLEER. V lost 1 base and J lost 4, with 8 bases in between. The CDR3 loop spans 13 amino acids. For the CDR3, the DNA is TGCGCCAGCAGCCAAGGACAGTGGTACGAGCAGTACTTC. Translating gives CASSQGQWYEQYF.

The CDR3 DNA sequence: TGTGCCAGCAGCGCCTTCCCGGGAGCCTATGCTGAAGCTTTCTTT. Its translation is CASSAFPGAYAEAFF. The chain employs TRBV9 and TRBJ1-1; D remains unclear. V was pared by 3 bases and J by 6 bases, with 18 bases between. This CDR3 spans 15 amino acids. Germline V gene lookup returns CDR1 SGDLS and CDR2 YYNGEE.

This clone showed up just once. The chain links TRBV4-3 to TRBJ1-2, with a possible D match to TRBD1 (6 bases). Trimming removed 0 bases at V and 4 bases at J, with 6 bases between. Germline CDR1 LGHNA, CDR2 YSLEER. This CDR3 contains 13 residues. This CDR3 is CASSQEGGYGYTF. The CDR3 DNA reads TGCGCCAGCAGCCAAGAAGGGGGCTATGGCTACACCTTC.

The rearrangement uses TRBV5-1 and TRBJ2-5, with TRBD1 identical over 7 bases. The V segment lost 4 bases and the J segment 3 bases; nucleotides outside the gene matches: 9. CDR3 length equals 15 residues. Germline V CDR1 and CDR2: SGHRS, YFSETQ. CDR3 residues: CASSTAGTVEETQYF. CDR3 bases: TGCGCCAGCAGCACCGCCGGGACAGTCGAAGAGACCCAGTACTTC.

The chain joins TRBV7-3 to TRBJ2-3; 12 positions agree with TRBD2. Germline lookup yields CDR1 SGHTA and CDR2 FQGTGA. CDR3 length: 17 residues. J gave up 2 bases and V 0 bases, and 3 bases lay outside the gene matches. Here the CDR3 DNA reads TGTGCCAGCAGCTTAACTGGGACTAGCGGGCCCACAGATACGCAGTATTTT. Translated, it gives CASSLTGTSGPTDTQYF.

This chain uses TRBV7-6 with TRBJ2-7; TRBD2 might be the D (5 bases). Trimming pared 1 base from V and 2 bases from J, leaving 15 bases between. Germline loops: CDR1 SGHVS, CDR2 FNYEAQ. This CDR3 is 16 amino acids long. The CDR3 loop is CASSLEAGGLTYEQYF. CDR3 coding DNA: TGTGCCAGCAGCTTAGAGGCGGGCGGACTCACCTACGAGCAGTACTTC.

The V and J genes are TRBV7-2 and TRBJ1-2; possibly TRBD1 for D (6 bases). This CDR3 contains 14 residues. Germline assignment: CDR1 SGHTA and CDR2 FQGNSA. The germline V and J ends were trimmed by 2 bases and 1 base, with 8 bases remaining between them. CDR3 coding DNA: TGTGCCAGCAGCTTAAACAGGGATAACTATGGCTACACCTTC. This translates into CASSLNRDNYGYTF.

This rearrangement joins TRBV19 to TRBJ1-2, with a weak D call TRBD1 (5 bases). Germline CDR1 is LNHDA and CDR2 is SQIVND (reference sequence). The ends were cut back, 4 bases at V and 5 bases at J, with 8 bases in the middle. The length of the CDR3 is 12 residues. The CDR3 nucleotides read TGTGCCAGTAGTAGAGACAGTTATGGCTACACCTTC. Amino acids: CASSRDSYGYTF.

This clone appeared once. The chain employs TRBV19 and TRBJ1-6; D is ambiguous. CDR1 is LNHDA, CDR2 SQIVND, per germline (reference sequence). The CDR3 is made up of 12 amino acids. Trimming left V 2 bases short and J 9 bases short, with 5 bases between. CDR3 sequence: CASSISSSPLHF. In nucleotides, the CDR3 is TGTGCCAGTAGTATAAGCTCTTCACCCCTCCACTTT.

This clone was observed a handful of times. The gene calls are TRBV19 and TRBJ2-5, with 7 bases aligning to TRBD1. Germline V lookup: CDR1 LNHDA, CDR2 SQIVND (reference sequence). The CDR3 runs 16 residues. Trimming cost V 10 bases and J 0 bases; bases outside gene matches: 14. The CDR3 sequence: CATKPGQFPYQETQYF. The CDR3 nucleotides read TGTGCCACAAAACCGGGACAGTTCCCGTACCAAGAGACCCAGTACTTC.

This clone occurred a few times. The chain couples TRBV7-8 to TRBJ1-5, with 8 bases lining up with TRBD1. The CDR3 length is 17 residues. Germline V lookup: CDR1 SGHVS, CDR2 FQNEAQ. With 6 bases clipped from V and 4 bases from J, the junction kept 14 bases outside the gene matches. The CDR3 loop reads CASRNSGGYRGNQPQHF. The CDR3 DNA follows: TGTGCCAGCAGGAATTCAGGGGGCTACCGGGGAAATCAGCCCCAGCATTTT.

This chain links TRBV15 with TRBJ1-4, with D perhaps matching TRBD1 (6 bases). Germline-derived CDR1 and CDR2 are LNHNV and YYDKDF (reference sequence). Trimming removed 1 base from V and 0 bases from J, with 9 bases in between. The CDR3 contains 16 residues. The CDR3 nucleotides are TGTGCCACCAGCAGAGGACAGGTTGCAACTAATGAAAAACTGTTTTTT. Translation gives CATSRGQVATNEKLFF.

The genes are TRBV7-6 and TRBJ2-7; D gene uncertain. The CDR3 is made up of 14 amino acids. Germline CDR1 SGHVS, CDR2 FNYEAQ. V dropped 0 bases and J dropped 3 bases, with 9 bases sitting between them. The CDR3 loop reads CASSLAGPGYEQYF. DNA for the CDR3: TGTGCCAGCAGCTTAGCAGGTCCGGGCTACGAGCAGTACTTC.

V gene TRBV7-9 combines with J gene TRBJ2-3; the D gene is possibly TRBD2 (6 bases). In germline, CDR1 is SEHNR, CDR2 FQNEAQ (reference sequence). Trimming left V 2 bases short and J 4 bases short, with 10 bases between. The CDR3 spans 14 residues. The CDR3 nucleotides read TGTGCCAGCAGCTTACGAGGAGGGGCAGATACGCAGTATTTT. Its translation: CASSLRGGADTQYF.

The chain carries TRBV7-2 and TRBJ1-2; TRBD1 is a possible D gene (5 bases). This CDR3 has 14 amino acids. CDR1 is SGHTA and CDR2 is FQGNSA in the germline V gene. The V end was cut by 4 bases, the J end by 7 bases, with 16 bases between. As DNA, the CDR3 is TGTGCCAGCAGCTCGAGGTCGGGGGAACGTGGCTACACCTTC. This translates into CASSSRSGERGYTF.

The chain combines TRBV27 with TRBJ2-3; D gene unclear. Germline-derived CDR1 and CDR2 are MNHEY and SMNVEV (reference sequence). The CDR3 has 15 residues. Trimming shortened V by 1 base and J by 4 bases, and 12 bases separated the two germline ends. The CDR3 protein is CASSLLVTNPDTQYF. CDR3 nucleotide sequence: TGTGCCAGCAGTTTATTGGTGACAAACCCAGATACGCAGTATTTT.

The rearrangement joins TRBV7-6 to TRBJ2-1, with D hard to call. Germline V gene data show CDR1 as SGHVS and CDR2 as FNYEAQ. CDR3 length: 15 residues. V was trimmed by 1 base and J by 10 bases, leaving 17 bases between them. DNA of the CDR3: TGTGCCAGCAGCTTAGTTATTAGGAGCGCGGCAGAGCAGTTCTTC. It is translated as CASSLVIRSAAEQFF.